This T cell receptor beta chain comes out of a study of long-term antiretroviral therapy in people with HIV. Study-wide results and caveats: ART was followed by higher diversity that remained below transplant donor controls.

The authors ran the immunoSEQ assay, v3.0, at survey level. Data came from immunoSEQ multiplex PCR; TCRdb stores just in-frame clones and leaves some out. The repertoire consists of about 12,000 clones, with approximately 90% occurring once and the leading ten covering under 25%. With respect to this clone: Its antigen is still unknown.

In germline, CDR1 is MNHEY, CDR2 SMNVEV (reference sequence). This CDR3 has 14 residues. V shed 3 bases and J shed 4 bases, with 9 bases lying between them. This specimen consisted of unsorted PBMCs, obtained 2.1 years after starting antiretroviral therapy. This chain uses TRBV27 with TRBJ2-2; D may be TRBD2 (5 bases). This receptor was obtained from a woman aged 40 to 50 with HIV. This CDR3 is CASSFVGSTGELFF. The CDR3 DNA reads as TGTGCCAGCAGTTTCGTAGGGAGCACCGGGGAGCTGTTTTTT.